This T cell receptor (beta chain) was obtained from a study of metastatic and nonmetastatic thyroid tumors. TCRdb re-processed the PCR reads through MiXCR. The repertoire includes 65,000 or so clones, approximately 4.1% of them detected once, and 20% to 25% sits in the top ten. This clone was observed many times. Other DNA variants within this sample encode the same CDR3. Until they underwent thyroid surgery, no patient had received any treatment. The CDR3 is 14 residues long. V gave up 6 bases and J gave up 5 bases; unmatched junction bases: 9. The sample was blood. The genes are TRBV12-3 or TRBV12-4 and TRBJ2-5; TRBD1 matches at 7 bases. This receptor was obtained from a female donor with papillary thyroid cancer or a benign thyroid nodule (not recorded which). Some clones in this sample may be carry-over from other donors' samples. The CDR3 region is CASRPEGAGETQYF. CDR3 DNA sequence: TGTGCCAGCAGGCCCGAGGGGGCTGGGGAGACCCAGTACTTC.